The present T cell receptor (beta chain) was sequenced within a study of blood T cell repertoires in COVID-19 (TCRdb year 2020). Regarding the research as a whole: Samples covering the acute and convalescent phases of COVID-19 were provided by collaborators in the United States, Italy and Spain. The prospective study material was composed of cDNA or gDNA derived from T cells, B-cell-depleted T cells, or PBMCs. The dataset comprised deeply sampled blood TCRbeta repertoires from subjects exposed to, actively infected with, or recovered from COVID-19. The repertoires were released in a freely available public database meant as a resource for research on the immune response to SARS-CoV-2. Samples were obtained from the ongoing ImmuneRACE study (first 160 participants) and from over 1,000 subjects provided by 6 global collaborators. Sample metadata almost always included a de-identified subject ID, COVID-19 status, age in years and sex. Where available, HLA class I and class II types were taken from metadata supplied by the sample provider and were not determined by assay-based typing.

Taken from the germline V gene (reference sequence), the CDR1 and CDR2 loops are LGHDT and YNNKEL. V sheds 3 bases and J sheds 7 bases, leaving 12 bases between their ends. The CDR3, from cysteine to phenylalanine, totals 14 residues. The read is trimmed to its CDR3 DNA, 42 bases read in frame from base 1. In this sample, this clone turned up once. It lacks a known antigen. Base quality data are lacking; no much larger clone is found one base away. Results and caveats for the whole study, not just this receptor: The amount of clinical and demographic metadata varied by source and participant and was provided uncurated.

Enrolling through a virtual design, the prospective study's participants ranged in age from roughly 18 to 90 years and lived across more than 20 United States geographic areas. In the prospective study, participants were assigned to cohorts based on the clinical history participants reported in a screening survey and a study questionnaire. Recovered participants in ImmuneRACE Cohort 3 were defined as having two consecutive negative NP/OP PCR tests, clearance from a healthcare professional, or resolution of symptoms. Each participant in the prospective study had whole blood, serum and a nasopharyngeal or oropharyngeal swab collected by mobile phlebotomists. Prospective study participants could optionally give additional blood draws and questionnaires over an approximately 2-month period. Before DNA extraction, prospective study blood samples were shipped either frozen or at room temperature. TCRbeta CDR3 regions were amplified from genomic DNA by means of the immunoSEQ Assay, a bias-controlled multiplex PCR. On the authors' methods: The number of nucleated cells in each sample was estimated from the amplification of reference gene primers within the assay. Sequence reads were collapsed and filtered to measure the absolute abundance of every unique TCRbeta CDR3 rearrangement. For each sample, productive Simpson clonality was calculated as the square root of Simpson's diversity index over productive rearrangements. The table comes from immuneACCESS by way of TCRdb, which keeps in-frame sequences with V and J called. Part of the clones is missing from these tables; in studies checked, under half for an unresolved V gene and the rest for unknown reasons. V and J calls and clone size are given by that table; D and trimming were obtained from the DNA. The sample table contains 330,000 or so clones; only one count was recorded for approximately 88% of them. The ten largest make up about 5% of the sample.

The sequence is built from TRBV3-1 (or the pseudogene TRBV3-2) and TRBJ1-4; the D segment cannot be called with confidence. The sequenced sample was PBMCs or T cells enriched from blood (not recorded which). This TCR came from a man aged 25 to 40 who had recovered from COVID-19. CDR3 sequence: CASSHSSGSEKLFF. The DNA is as follows: TGTGCCAGCAGCCATTCGTCGGGGAGTGAAAAACTGTTTTTT.